These 28 T cell receptor beta chains share one sample of origin, sequenced in a study of cytomegalovirus exposure and HLA in healthy donors. Repertoires were generated with immunoSEQ multiplex PCR, while TCRdb's copy carries only in-frame clones and drops some. The sample has about 110,000 clones, approximately 96% seen once; the top ten hold 0.67%. The sample consisted of PBMCs. All receptors come from a woman between 18 and 29 years old in good health and CMV-seronegative.

The gene calls are TRBV27 and TRBJ2-3; 8 nucleotides line up with TRBD1. The germline V gene has CDR1 MNHEY and CDR2 SMNVEV (reference sequence). V shed 5 bases, J shed 4 bases, and the junction held 5 bases outside the gene matches. There are 14 residues in the CDR3. CDR3 protein: CASSDRGRADTQYF. In DNA, the CDR3 is TGTGCCAGCAGTGACAGGGGTCGCGCAGATACGCAGTATTTT.

The sample holds one count of this clone. The chain employs TRBV11-2 and TRBJ2-7; 8 nucleotides agree with TRBD1. In germline, CDR1 is SGHAT, CDR2 FQNNGV. J was trimmed by 2 bases and V by 5 bases; bases with no gene match: 5. The CDR3 is made up of 14 amino acids. CDR3 sequence reads: CASSGPGQAYEQYF. DNA of the CDR3: TGTGCCAGCAGCGGGCCGGGACAGGCCTACGAGCAGTACTTC.

CDR3 coding DNA: TGTGCCAGCAGGCAGGGGACAGGGAGACGGGAGCAGTACTTC. Translated: CASRQGTGRREQYF. The rearrangement uses TRBV28 and TRBJ2-7; the match to TRBD1 covers 9 bases. Germline CDR1 MDHEN, CDR2 SYDVKM. The CDR3 covers 14 residues. The V gene end was trimmed by 6 bases and the J gene end by 7 bases; junction bases not matched to a gene: 10.

The chain has TRBV6-6 and TRBJ2-7, with D perhaps matching TRBD2 (6 bases). The CDR3 is 14 residues long. V shed 5 bases and J shed 3 bases, with 14 bases lying between them. Per the germline V gene, CDR1 is MNHNY and CDR2 is SVGAGI (reference sequence). In DNA, the CDR3 is TGTGCCAGCAGTCCATCTGGGACTCGCTACGAGCAGTACTTC. It translates to CASSPSGTRYEQYF.

V usage is TRBV6-5 and J usage is TRBJ2-5; possibly TRBD2 for D (6 bases). Per germline, CDR1 MNHEY and CDR2 SVGAGI. This CDR3 has 13 residues. Trimming took 7 bases from V and 4 from J, leaving 13 bases between them. The DNA for the CDR3 is TGTGCCAGCATCCGGGGGAAAGGAGAGACCCAGTACTTC. It is translated as CASIRGKGETQYF.

V gene TRBV18 combines with J gene TRBJ1-4; TRBD1 matches at 9 bases. The CDR3 length is 16 residues. CDR1 KGHSH and CDR2 LQKENI come from the germline V gene. V trimming: 2 bases; J trimming: 8 bases; junction bases outside the gene matches: 9. In nucleotides, the CDR3 is TGTGCCAGCTCACCATTCGACAGGGGGGCGGCAGAAAAACTGTTTTTT. Residues: CASSPFDRGAAEKLFF. The full variable domain, rest sourced from reference TRBV18 and TRBJ1-4, is NAGVMQNPRHLVRRRGQEARLRCSPMKGHSHVYWYRQLPEEGLKFMVYLQKENIIDESGMPKERFSAEFPKEGPSILRIQQVVRGDSAAYFCASSPFDRGAAEKLFFGSGTQLSVL.

The chain links TRBV19 to TRBJ2-7; 7 bases align to TRBD1. Germline lookup yields CDR1 LNHDA and CDR2 SQIVND (reference sequence). V was pared by 6 bases and J by 3 bases, with 2 bases of the junction left unmatched. The CDR3 is made up of 12 amino acids. CDR3 protein: CASRGDSYEQYF. As DNA, the CDR3 is TGTGCCAGTAGGGGGGACAGCTACGAGCAGTACTTC.

This clone was seen once. The chain has TRBV7-2 and TRBJ2-7; 12 positions agree with TRBD2. V gave up 4 bases and J gave up 3 bases; unmatched junction bases: 1. The CDR3 is made up of 14 amino acids. The germline V gene has CDR1 SGHTA and CDR2 FQGNSA. The DNA for the CDR3 is TGTGCCAGCAGCTCTAGCGGGGGGGGCTACGAGCAGTACTTC. This codes for CASSSSGGGYEQYF.

V usage is TRBV4-2 and J usage is TRBJ1-2; D perhaps matches TRBD1 (5 bases). The germline V gene encodes CDR1 LGHNA and CDR2 YNFKEQ. The V end lost 3 bases, the J end lost 4 bases, and 15 bases lay between the germline ends. CDR3 length: 15 residues. CDR3 nucleotide sequence: TGTGCCAGCAGCCACCCCATCCCGGACACCTATGGCTACACCTTC. As protein: CASSHPIPDTYGYTF.

The V call is TRBV6-5, the J call TRBJ1-2; 9 bases fit TRBD1. V shed 6 bases and J 7 bases; nucleotides not matched to a gene: 12. The germline CDR1 and CDR2 sequences are MNHEY and SVGAGI. This CDR3 has 15 amino acids. CDR3 amino acids: CASRYGTGTSLGYTF. The CDR3, as DNA: TGTGCCAGCAGATACGGGACAGGGACCTCCCTTGGCTACACCTTC.

The gene calls are TRBV6-1 and TRBJ2-7; D is unresolved. Germline lookup yields CDR1 MNHNS and CDR2 SASEGT. The CDR3 runs to 15 residues. V lost 8 bases and J lost 0, with 17 bases in between. The CDR3 nucleotides read TGTGCCAGCGCAAGCAGGCCCGCATACTCCTACGAGCAGTACTTC. Its translation: CASASRPAYSYEQYF.

The chain links TRBV5-1 to TRBJ1-2, with a tentative D call TRBD1 (5 bases). This CDR3 is 13 amino acids long. Germline V lookup: CDR1 SGHRS, CDR2 YFSETQ. V lost 4 bases and J 5 bases, leaving 12 bases between the germline ends. CDR3 amino acids: CASSPTDNYGYTF. In DNA, the CDR3 is TGCGCCAGCAGCCCGACAGATAATTATGGCTACACCTTC.

This clone has just one count. The V call is TRBV6-1, the J call TRBJ2-7; tentatively, D is TRBD2 (6 bases). This CDR3 has 14 residues. Germline V gene sequence: CDR1 MNHNS, CDR2 SASEGT. Trimming took off 4 bases at V and 4 bases at J, with 14 bases between the two ends. The CDR3 DNA reads TGTGCCAGCAGTGCCCCCTGGGACTCGTACGAGCAGTACTTC. Translating gives CASSAPWDSYEQYF.

This clone was observed once. V and J are TRBV7-8 and TRBJ1-4; weak D call: TRBD1 (6 bases). The CDR3 is 14 amino acids. Trimming removed 3 bases from V and 1 base from J, with 6 bases in between. CDR1 SGHVS and CDR2 FQNEAQ come from the germline V gene. This CDR3 reads CASSFRGTNEKLFF. CDR3 DNA sequence: TGTGCCAGCAGCTTCAGGGGAACTAATGAAAAACTGTTTTTT. The entire variable domain, with the rest obtained from reference TRBV7-8 and TRBJ1-4, is as follows: GAGVSQSPRYKVAKRGQDVALRCDPISGHVSLFWYQQALGQGPEFLTYFQNEAQLDKSGLPSDRFFAERPEGSVSTLKIQRTQQEDSAVYLCASSFRGTNEKLFFGSGTQLSVL.

The V and J genes are TRBV15 and TRBJ1-2, with D possibly being TRBD1 (5 bases). In germline, CDR1 is LNHNV, CDR2 YYDKDF (reference sequence). Deletions cut 0 bases from V and 4 bases from J, with 12 bases between. The CDR3 runs 15 residues. CDR3 in DNA: TGTGCCACCAGCAGAGATAGTCGGACAAGCTATGGCTACACCTTC. Translated, it gives CATSRDSRTSYGYTF.

The chain couples TRBV15 to TRBJ1-6, with D unresolved. Trimming removed 1 base from V and 8 bases from J, with 15 bases in between. Germline V CDR1 and CDR2: LNHNV, YYDKDF (reference sequence). The CDR3 has 16 amino acids. CDR3: CATSRGGEGNYSPLHF. The CDR3 coding sequence is TGTGCCACCAGCAGAGGGGGAGAGGGCAATTATTCACCCCTCCACTTT.

In its sample, this clone was seen once. The chain combines TRBV5-1 with TRBJ1-1; D is unresolved. With 0 bases removed from V and 1 base from J, the gap between germline ends came to 7 bases. The CDR3 extends over 14 amino acids. CDR1 is SGHRS, CDR2 YFSETQ, per germline. In DNA, the CDR3 is TGCGCCAGCAGCTTGGCACTTCAGAACACTGAAGCTTTCTTT. This translates into CASSLALQNTEAFF.

V usage is TRBV4-1 and J usage is TRBJ2-6; tentatively, D is TRBD2 (6 bases). Germline values: CDR1 MGHRA, CDR2 YSYEKL. V was shortened by 1 base and J by 0 bases, with 10 bases between the two germline ends. The CDR3 loop spans 17 amino acids. The DNA for the CDR3 is TGCGCCAGCAGCCAAGTAGGGAGGAGCTCTGGGGCCAACGTCCTGACTTTC. Translating it yields CASSQVGRSSGANVLTF.

The chain links TRBV7-9 to TRBJ2-5; TRBD1 matches at 8 bases. This CDR3 comprises 15 residues. Trimming took 5 bases from V and 5 from J; bases not matched to a gene: 10. Germline V gene sequence: CDR1 SEHNR, CDR2 FQNEAQ (reference sequence). This chain's CDR3 is CASSPRTGHGETQYF. DNA of the CDR3: TGTGCCAGCAGCCCACGGACAGGGCACGGCGAGACCCAGTACTTC. The whole variable domain, remainder taken from reference TRBV7-9 and TRBJ2-5, is DTGVSQNPRHKITKRGQNVTFRCDPISEHNRLYWYRQTLGQGPEFLTYFQNEAQLEKSRLLSDRFSAERPKGSFSTLEIQRTEQGDSAMYLCASSPRTGHGETQYFGPGTRLLVL.

V gene TRBV18 combines with J gene TRBJ2-5, with 8 bases identical to TRBD1. J lost 4 bases, V lost 3 bases, and 7 bases had no gene match. The V gene's germline CDR1 is KGHSH and CDR2 LQKENI. The CDR3 sequence is 15 residues long. The CDR3 loop reads CASSPRQGMGETQYF. In nucleotides, the CDR3 is TGTGCCAGCTCACCCCGACAGGGGATGGGAGAGACCCAGTACTTC.

This chain joins TRBV13 and TRBJ2-1, with TRBD2 identical over 7 bases. V lost 4 bases to trimming and J lost 1 base; unmatched junction nucleotides: 4. The germline gives CDR1 PRHDT, CDR2 FYEKMQ (reference sequence). CDR3 length: 15 amino acids. DNA for the CDR3: TGTGCCAGCAGCTCGGGAGCGGGGTCCTACAATGAGCAGTTCTTC. Amino acid sequence: CASSSGAGSYNEQFF. The whole variable domain, filled in from reference TRBV13 and TRBJ2-1, reads AAGVIQSPRHLIKEKRETATLKCYPIPRHDTVYWYQQGPGQDPQFLISFYEKMQSDKGSIPDRFSAQQFSDYHSELNMSSLELGDSALYFCASSSGAGSYNEQFFGPGTRLTVL.

This rearrangement joins TRBV7-2 to TRBJ2-3, with D possibly matching TRBD1 (5 bases). V was trimmed by 7 bases and J by 2 bases, leaving 13 bases between them. This CDR3 spans 14 amino acids. Germline CDR1 and CDR2: SGHTA and FQGNSA. CDR3 residues: CASTGIWDTDTQYF. CDR3 in DNA: TGTGCCAGCACAGGGATCTGGGACACAGATACGCAGTATTTT. The full variable domain, its missing parts supplied by reference TRBV7-2 and TRBJ2-3, is GAGVSQSPSNKVTEKGKDVELRCDPISGHTALYWYRQSLGQGLEFLIYFQGNSAPDKSGLPSDRFSAERTGGSVSTLTIQRTQQEDSAVYLCASTGIWDTDTQYFGPGTRLTVL.

The V and J genes are TRBV28 and TRBJ1-1; a possible D gene is TRBD1 (6 bases). Looked up from germline, CDR1 is MDHEN and CDR2 is SYDVKM. V lost 5 bases and J lost 3, with 16 bases in between. The CDR3 is made up of 15 amino acids. The CDR3 coding sequence is TGTGCCAGCAGTCGGCAGGGGCAGTTGGACACTGAAGCTTTCTTT. It specifies CASSRQGQLDTEAFF.

The chain joins TRBV4-2 to TRBJ1-5; D gene ambiguous. CDR3 length equals 15 residues. Germline V gene sequence: CDR1 LGHNA, CDR2 YNFKEQ. The ends were cut back, 3 bases at V and 3 bases at J, with 12 bases in the middle. CDR3 protein: CASSHAGNDNQPQHF. The CDR3 nucleotides are TGTGCCAGCAGCCATGCCGGTAATGACAATCAGCCCCAGCATTTT.

The chain employs TRBV6-5 and TRBJ1-3, with a possible D match to TRBD1 (5 bases). V was shortened by 5 bases and J by 0 bases, with 11 bases between the two germline ends. The V gene's germline CDR1 is MNHEY and CDR2 SVGAGI. The CDR3 is 15 residues long. DNA of the CDR3: TGTGCCAGCAGTCTAGGGGTGAACTCTGGAAACACCATATATTTT. Its protein is CASSLGVNSGNTIYF.

The chain uses TRBV27 and TRBJ2-2; 7 bases are shared with TRBD2. CDR1 and CDR2 from the germline V gene are MNHEY and SMNVEV (reference sequence). The CDR3 sequence is 19 residues long. J was trimmed by 0 bases and V by 1 base; bases with no gene match: 11. CDR3 sequence (DNA): TGTGCCAGCAGTTTATACGCGGGGGTCCATGCCCCGAACACCGGGGAGCTGTTTTTT. Translation: CASSLYAGVHAPNTGELFF.

The chain has TRBV7-2 and TRBJ2-3; possible D gene TRBD2, 5 bases. Germline CDR1 is SGHTA and CDR2 is FQGNSA. The CDR3 is 15 amino acids. The V end lost 4 bases, the J end lost 0 bases, and 11 bases lay between the germline ends. This CDR3 reads CASSWSGKSTDTQYF. CDR3 in DNA: TGTGCCAGCAGCTGGAGCGGCAAAAGCACAGATACGCAGTATTTT.

The table lists this clone with a count of one. The chain recombines TRBV7-2 with TRBJ2-5; TRBD1 agrees at 7 bases. V was clipped by 5 bases and J by 1 base; unmatched bases: 4. The CDR3 consists of 14 residues. Germline V gives CDR1 SGHTA, CDR2 FQGNSA. CDR3 residues: CASSRDRAQETQYF. DNA of the CDR3: TGTGCCAGCAGCCGAGACAGGGCCCAAGAGACCCAGTACTTC. Filled out from reference TRBV7-2 and TRBJ2-5, the complete variable domain reads GAGVSQSPSNKVTEKGKDVELRCDPISGHTALYWYRQSLGQGLEFLIYFQGNSAPDKSGLPSDRFSAERTGGSVSTLTIQRTQQEDSAVYLCASSRDRAQETQYFGPGTRLLVL.